The entry below describes one TCR beta chain. Its antigen is not identified. It was with 60 Vbeta and 13 Jbeta primers that the PCR ran. Clones were sequenced by immunoSEQ multiplex PCR, and TCRdb holds only the in-frame ones, with some missing. This table has about 180,000 clones, around three quarters appearing once. The sample belongs to a study of cytomegalovirus exposure and HLA in healthy donors. Study-level points and caveats: TRBV6-2, TRBV6-3 and other indistinguishable V segments were excluded.

The CDR3 loop spans 15 amino acids. Trimming cost V 0 bases and J 1 base; bases outside gene matches: 5. Per germline, CDR1 SQVTM and CDR2 ANQGSEA. The gene calls are TRBV29-1 and TRBJ1-1; 7 bases are a match to TRBD1. The sequencing sample was made of PBMCs. The receptor was derived from a man between 35 and 55 years old in good health and CMV-seronegative. CDR3 bases: TGCAGCGTTGAAGATCCCAGGGGGAAGAACACTGAAGCTTTCTTT. This sequence encodes CSVEDPRGKNTEAFF.